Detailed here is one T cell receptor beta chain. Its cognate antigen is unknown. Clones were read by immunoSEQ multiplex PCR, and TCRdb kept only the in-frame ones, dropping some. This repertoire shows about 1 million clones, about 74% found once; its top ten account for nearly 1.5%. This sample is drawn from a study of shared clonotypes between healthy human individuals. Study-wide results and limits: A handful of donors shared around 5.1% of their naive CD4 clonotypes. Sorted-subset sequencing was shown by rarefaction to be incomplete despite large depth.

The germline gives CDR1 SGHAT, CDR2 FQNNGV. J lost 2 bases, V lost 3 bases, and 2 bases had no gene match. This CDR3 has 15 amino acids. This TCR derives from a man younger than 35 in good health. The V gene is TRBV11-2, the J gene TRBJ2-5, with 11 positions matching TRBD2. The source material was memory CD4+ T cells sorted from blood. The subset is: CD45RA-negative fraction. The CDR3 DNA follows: TGTGCCAGCAGCTTGTCTAGCGGGGGGCAAGAGACCCAGTACTTC. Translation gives CASSLSSGGQETQYF. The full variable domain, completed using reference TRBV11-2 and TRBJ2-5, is EAGVAQSPRYKIIEKRQSVAFWCNPISGHATLYWYQQILGQGPKLLIQFQNNGVVDDSQLPKDRFSAERLKGVDSTLKIQPAKLEDSAVYLCASSLSSGGQETQYFGPGTRLLVL.